This T cell receptor (beta chain) was sequenced for a study of blood T cell repertoires in COVID-19. In the original workflow: Using reference gene primer amplification, nucleated cell counts were estimated. Profiling relied on immunoSEQ multiplex PCR, and the TCRdb table lists in-frame clones only, not all of them. D and trimming were read from the DNA, whereas the V and J calls and clone size are those reported in that table. Here the sample spans some 190,000 clones, more than 65% being singletons. Looked up from germline, CDR1 is ENHRY and CDR2 is SYGVKD. V was cut by 6 bases and J by 2 bases, with 14 bases left in between. The CDR3 loop spans 15 amino acids. This clone has more than one count but fewer than ten.

Sequencing input: PBMCs or T cells enriched from blood (not recorded which). The receptor comes from a woman in her forties or fifties with acute COVID-19. The gene calls are TRBV10-3 and TRBJ1-5; D not certain. The CDR3 here is CAIRGGDGRNQPQHF. The CDR3 DNA is TGTGCCATCAGAGGAGGCGACGGACGCAATCAGCCCCAGCATTTT.